These T cell receptor beta chains were read from a single sample in a study of T cells in localized non-small cell lung cancer. Only in-frame clones appear in the TCRdb table, and some are missing; sequencing was by immunoSEQ multiplex PCR. Among around 3,000 clones listed, more than 30% were seen once. The sequencing used lung tumor tissue, collected before any cancer treatment. Receptor source: a female donor of 60 years or more with stage II squamous cell lung carcinoma. Each CDR3 is given with its conserved first and last residue. The D gene is left open where the match is weak. The size entry is marked missing in some rows and otherwise reads once, few, many or a size class.

size: medium-sized
J: TRBJ1-2
V: TRBV11-3
D: -
CDR3: CASSSTSMGYGYTF
DNA: TGTGCCAGCAGCTCTACATCAATGGGCTATGGCTACACCTTC

size: medium-sized
J: TRBJ1-5
V: TRBV11-3
D: -
CDR3: CASSFGGGSNQPQHF
DNA: TGTGCCAGCAGCTTCGGGGGGGGGAGCAATCAGCCCCAGCATTTT

size: -
J: TRBJ2-1
V: TRBV18
D: TRBD2
CDR3: CASSPPGLVHEQFF
DNA: TGTGCCAGCTCACCACCGGGACTAGTGCATGAGCAGTTCTTC

size: -
J: TRBJ2-1
V: TRBV11-3
D: -
CDR3: CASSSSAAYNEQFF
DNA: TGTGCCAGCAGCTCGTCAGCGGCTTACAATGAGCAGTTCTTC

size: -
J: TRBJ1-2
V: TRBV9
D: TRBD1
CDR3: CASSEDRERSYTF
DNA: TGTGCCAGCAGTGAGGACAGGGAGAGGAGCTACACCTTC

size: -
J: TRBJ1-2
V: TRBV18
D: -
CDR3: CASSLQGNYGYTF
DNA: TGTGCCAGCTCCCTCCAGGGGAACTATGGCTACACCTTC

size: few
J: TRBJ1-4
V: TRBV10-3
D: -
CDR3: CAISQGSGGEKLFF
DNA: TGTGCCATCAGCCAAGGGAGTGGAGGTGAAAAACTGTTTTTT

size: -
J: TRBJ2-1
V: TRBV6-8
D: -
CDR3: CASSYEMGNEQFF
DNA: TGTGCCAGCAGTTACGAGATGGGGAATGAGCAGTTCTTC

size: -
J: TRBJ2-3
V: TRBV7-5
D: -
CDR3: CASSSGLVTDTQYF
DNA: TGTGCCAGCAGCTCCGGACTAGTTACAGATACGCAGTATTTT

size: once
J: TRBJ1-1
V: TRBV5-1
D: TRBD1
CDR3: CASSPQGVRTEAFF
DNA: TGCGCCAGCAGCCCCCAGGGGGTTAGGACTGAAGCTTTCTTT

size: -
J: TRBJ2-7
V: TRBV18
D: TRBD1
CDR3: CASSQRTGRDEQYF
DNA: TGTGCCAGCTCACAACGGACAGGCCGGGACGAGCAGTACTTC

size: -
J: TRBJ1-5
V: TRBV29-1
D: -
CDR3: CSVAGFNQPQHF
DNA: TGCAGCGTTGCAGGGTTCAATCAGCCCCAGCATTTT

size: few
J: TRBJ1-2
V: TRBV9
D: TRBD1
CDR3: CASSETWGGQGGYGYTF
DNA: TGTGCCAGCAGTGAAACCTGGGGTGGACAGGGTGGCTATGGCTACACCTTC

size: few
J: TRBJ1-4
V: TRBV9
D: -
CDR3: CASSPPGASNEKLFF
DNA: TGTGCCAGCAGTCCCCCAGGGGCCTCTAATGAAAAACTGTTTTTT